This T cell receptor beta chain was profiled in a study of CD8 T cells in Susac syndrome (dated by TCRdb to the late 2010s). For context, the study as a whole: Repertoire sequencing was used to test whether CD8+ T cell activation and differentiation in Susac syndrome was antigen driven.

Points the paper makes about the study in general: The number of individuals in the TCR sequencing and HLA analysis was acknowledged as relatively small.

For this clonotype: Its specific antigen is unknown. No base-level quality is on record; no much larger clone is a single base apart.

Peripheral blood CD8+ and CD4+ T cells from healthy donors, Susac syndrome patients and multiple sclerosis patients were profiled by high-throughput TCR beta sequencing. Healthy donors were included as age- and sex-matched controls. Bulk CD8+ and CD4+ T cells were purified magnetically by negative isolation, whereas CD8+ TEMRA cells were enriched by FACS. Blood was drawn into EDTA tubes, processed within 24 hours, and PBMCs were isolated by density gradient centrifugation. PBMCs destined for TCR sequencing were cryopreserved in liquid nitrogen and later thawed in a 37 °C water bath. Purity of sorted or isolated CD4+, CD8+ and CD8+ TEMRA cells was at least 90%. RNA was extracted using the RNeasy kit, and about 0.5 to 1 ug of the RNA was reverse transcribed with random hexamers. The immunoSEQ multiplex PCR assay, covering 54 Vbeta and 13 Jbeta segments, was used to amplify TCR beta CDR3 regions. PCR amplification bias was corrected by using a synthetic template baseline for primer optimization and computational correction. The authors processed their data as follows. Reads were annotated to V, D and J genes per IMGT and analyzed with immunoSEQ Analyzer, keeping only productive sequences. To calculate clonality, Shannon entropy was normalized by log2 of the number of productive unique sequences and then subtracted from one. Public and private clones were assessed among the 100 most prevalent clones of each patient and control. Clones were defined as Susac-specific when absent from the healthy and MS cohorts, from about 1,100 published viral clones and from other ImmuneACCESS disease sequences. Through fastp at Q25 and MiXCR, TCRdb rebuilt clones from the public reads, retaining in-frame beta chains. Every distinct CDR3 protein forms one entry, paired with its most common genes and DNA. Clone size and V and J calls follow TCRdb, not the original study. The sample contains about 190,000 distinct CDR3 sequences, 80% to 95% of them found a single time. The top ten hold 0.09% to 0.12% of the sample.

The CDR3 contains 12 residues, cysteine and phenylalanine counted. The entry retains the CDR3 DNA only, 36 bases that are in frame from base 1. The germline V gene gives CDR1 as MNHEY and CDR2 as SVGAGI. The junction shows trimming of 7 bases on V and 9 bases on J, plus 13 bases between the germline ends. The rearranged segments are TRBV6-5 and TRBJ2-4, with no confidently assigned D gene. Sequencing was performed on CD4+ T cells from PBMCs. The receptor was isolated from a human donor in good health. The sequence in DNA is TGTGCCAGCACCCAGACCCCGGGCATTCAGTACTTC. The translation is CASTQTPGIQYF.